The present T cell receptor (beta chain) was sequenced within a study of shared clonotypes between healthy human individuals. Study outcomes and limitations: The study generally estimated greater richness for naive than memory subsets.

V lost 4 bases and J lost 0, with 13 bases in between. The germline CDR1 and CDR2 sequences are MNHNS and SASEGT. The CDR3 length is 15 residues. As regards this clone: The antigen remains unidentified.

Each subset's genomic DNA was shared equally among a number of immunoSEQ plates. Profiling relied on immunoSEQ multiplex PCR, and the TCRdb table lists in-frame clones only, not all of them. The sample carries about 2,500,000 clones, approximately 90% recorded once. Sequenced material: naive CD4+ T cells sorted from blood. Subset indicated: CD45RA+ positively selected. This receptor was identified in a man aged 18-30 years in good health. The rearrangement uses TRBV6-1 and TRBJ2-7, with a weak D call TRBD2 (6 bases). The CDR3 DNA reads TGTGCCAGCAGTGTTCTCGGAGGGAGCTCCTACGAGCAGTACTTC. Its translation: CASSVLGGSSYEQYF.